This is a list of T cell receptor beta chains from one sample in a study of blood T cell repertoires in COVID-19. The protocol was immunoSEQ multiplex PCR, while the TCRdb copy is restricted to in-frame clones and leaves out a portion. The sample yields some 340,000 clones, more than 90% seen once. What was sequenced was PBMCs or T cells enriched from blood (not recorded which). All receptors come from a woman aged 25 to 45 who had been exposed to COVID-19. Each CDR3 is given with its conserved first and last residue. D genes are given only for firm matches. Size is stated for part of the rows, as once, few or many counts, or as a class when the clone is expanded.

D gene	V gene	J gene	clone size	CDR3 DNA	CDR3 protein
.	TRBV10-2	TRBJ2-1	.	TGCGCCAGCAGTGAGCCCGGGAGCCCCAGCTCCTACAATGAGCAGTTCTTC	CASSEPGSPSSYNEQFF
.	TRBV18	TRBJ1-3	.	TGTGCCAGCTCTTTTGGCGGGGCGATGGTGGACACCATATATTTT	CASSFGGAMVDTIYF
TRBD1	TRBV6-5	TRBJ1-1	.	TGTGCCAGCAGTTCATTCGGACAGGGGAACACTGAAGCTTTCTTT	CASSSFGQGNTEAFF
TRBD1	TRBV7-9	TRBJ1-6	.	TGTGCCAGCAGCTCCGGACAGGGAGGTTATTCACCCCTCCACTTT	CASSSGQGGYSPLHF
.	TRBV4-2	TRBJ1-1	few	TGTGCCAGCAGCCCTCAGAAGAACACTGAAGCTTTCTTT	CASSPQKNTEAFF
.	TRBV5-4	TRBJ2-7	.	TGTGCCAGCAGCTTAGAGCCGGGGGACGAGCAGTACTTC	CASSLEPGDEQYF
TRBD1	TRBV19	TRBJ1-3	.	TGTGCCAGTAGTGCCGGGGACAGGCTGGGTGGAAACACCATATATTTT	CASSAGDRLGGNTIYF
TRBD1	TRBV5-6	TRBJ1-4	.	TGTGCCAGCAGCCTGTGGGGGGTAGGGACAGGGGCCGAAAAACTGTTTTTT	CASSLWGVGTGAEKLFF
TRBD2	TRBV7-6	TRBJ2-7	.	TGTGCCAGCAGCCCACTAGCGGGGGGCCTACGGGAGCAGTACTTC	CASSPLAGGLREQYF
.	TRBV5-5	TRBJ1-5	.	TGTGCCAGCAGCTCAGGACATAGGGGCTATCAGCCCCAGCATTTT	CASSSGHRGYQPQHF
.	TRBV6-5	TRBJ2-2	.	TGTGCCAGCACGTGGGCCACGGGGGCCGGGGAGCTGTTTTTT	CASTWATGAGELFF
TRBD1	TRBV24-1	TRBJ1-2	.	TGTGCCACCAGTCCAGGGGGCTATGGCTACACCTTC	CATSPGGYGYTF
.	TRBV7-8	TRBJ1-5	.	TGTGCCAGCAGCTTAGTAGGGGGCAATCAGCCCCAGCATTTT	CASSLVGGNQPQHF
.	TRBV18	TRBJ2-6	.	TGTGCCAGCTCACCACGAACTTCAGGTTCTGGGGCCAACGTCCTGACTTTC	CASSPRTSGSGANVLTF
.	TRBV6-4	TRBJ2-1	.	TGTGCCAGCAGTGACTCCACAACCTCCTACAATGAGCAGTTCTTC	CASSDSTTSYNEQFF
TRBD1	TRBV10-1	TRBJ1-2	.	TGCGCCAGCAGCGTGGACAGGGTCTATGGCTACACCTTC	CASSVDRVYGYTF
.	TRBV5-5	TRBJ2-5	once	TGTGCCAGCACGGGGGGCGACCAAGAGACCCAGTACTTC	CASTGGDQETQYF
.	TRBV6-5	TRBJ2-7	.	TGTGCCAGCAGAGACAGCTACGAGCAGTACTTC	CASRDSYEQYF
.	TRBV5-1	TRBJ1-2	.	TGCGCCAGCAGACGGGAGGGCTATGGCTACACCTTC	CASRREGYGYTF
TRBD2	TRBV2	TRBJ2-1	.	TGTGCCAGCAGTACAATGACTAGCGGGGGCCACAATGAGCAGTTCTTC	CASSTMTSGGHNEQFF
TRBD2	TRBV19	TRBJ2-3	.	TGTGCCAGTACCCAACTAGCGGCCCGCACAGATACGCAGTATTTT	CASTQLAARTDTQYF